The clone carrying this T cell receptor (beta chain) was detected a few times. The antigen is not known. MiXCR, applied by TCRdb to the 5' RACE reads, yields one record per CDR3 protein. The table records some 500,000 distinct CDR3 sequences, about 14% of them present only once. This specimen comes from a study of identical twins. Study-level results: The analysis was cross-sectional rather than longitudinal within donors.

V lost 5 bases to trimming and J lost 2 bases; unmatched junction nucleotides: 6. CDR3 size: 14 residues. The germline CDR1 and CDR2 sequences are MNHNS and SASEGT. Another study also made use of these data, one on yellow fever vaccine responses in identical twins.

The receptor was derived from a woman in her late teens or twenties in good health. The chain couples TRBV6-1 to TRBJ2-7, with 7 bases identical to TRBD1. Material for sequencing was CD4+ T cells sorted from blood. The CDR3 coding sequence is TGTGCCAGCAGTCGTGTGACAGGGCCCTACGAGCAGTACTTC. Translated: CASSRVTGPYEQYF.